This T cell receptor beta chain was sequenced during a study of blood T cell repertoires in COVID-19. On the study more broadly: Samples taken during acute and convalescent COVID-19 were collected in the United States, Italy and Spain. PBMCs, B-cell-depleted T cells, or T cells provided the cDNA or gDNA that made up the material.

The CDR3 contains 16 residues. Germline assignment: CDR1 SGHAT and CDR2 FQNNGV. V was shortened by 5 bases and J by 2 bases, with 16 bases between the two germline ends. In the source study's methods: Amplification of reference gene primers was used by the study to estimate nucleated cell counts. Data came from immunoSEQ multiplex PCR; TCRdb stores just in-frame clones and leaves some out. D and trimming come from the DNA, and the V and J calls and clone size come from that table. The sample includes 55,000 to 75,000 clones, under 95% of them seen just once. This rearrangement joins TRBV11-2 to TRBJ1-3; D is undetermined. This receptor was taken from a human donor in a cohort sampled during active COVID-19. Sequenced input: peripheral blood. The CDR3 DNA reads TGTGCCAGCAGCCAAACCAACAGACTACCTGGAAACACCATATATTTT. This sequence encodes CASSQTNRLPGNTIYF.